Here is one T cell receptor (beta chain) with its context. The antigen remains undetermined. This CDR3 is 13 amino acids long. V gave up 5 bases and J gave up 0 bases; unmatched junction bases: 3. The germline gives CDR1 GTSNPN, CDR2 SVGIG (reference sequence). The sample is drawn from a study of T cell responses to AZD1222 COVID-19 vaccine. Points from the study as a whole: Just six AZD1222 recipients were seropositive at baseline. Clonal diversity was possibly underestimated, and white British individuals and females predominated among donors.

The assay was immunoSEQ multiplex PCR, and TCRdb's table has in-frame clones only and misses some. The sample has about 130,000 clones; approximately 87% are singletons. The TCR was taken from an adult in good health. Sequencing used peripheral blood, obtained on day 0 of AZD1222 vaccination. This chain uses TRBV30 with TRBJ1-2, with 7 bases aligning to TRBD1. In DNA, the CDR3 is TGTGCCTGGTCGGGACAGTCTAACTATGGCTACACCTTC. Translating gives CAWSGQSNYGYTF.